One T cell receptor (beta chain) is described in this entry. The antigen is undetermined. The data belong to a study of persistence of HIV-infected CD4 T cells. For the study at large: The sample holds CD4+ T cells responsive to CMV or HIV-1 Gag. Blood samples, up to about 200 mL, came from multiple time points, except a couple of leukapheresis donors sampled once. Study-wide points: Compared with CD3/CD28-stimulated cells, CMV- and Gag-responding cells showed lower TCRbeta richness.

The CDR3 consists of 12 residues. The V end lost 7 bases, the J end lost 2 bases, and 10 bases lay between the germline ends. CDR1 and CDR2 from the germline V gene are SGHRS and YFSETQ. The stimulus was lysate of CMV-infected fibroblasts, roughly 9.2 ug/mL. Memory cells lacking CD40L and CD69 with high CD45RO were sorted. Sequencing used immunoSEQ version 4 in survey mode. Genomic DNA was diluted to around 10 ng/uL, up to roughly 1 ug per sample. The data were produced by immunoSEQ multiplex PCR, yet TCRdb's version contains in-frame clones alone and is incomplete. The sample has about 48,000 clones, about 80% seen once.

This clonotype was sampled from an adult man with HIV who was CMV-seropositive. The input for sequencing was CD4+ T cells sorted from PBMCs after approximately 18-hour stimulation, taken from a patient who received antiretroviral therapy. V is TRBV5-1 and J is TRBJ2-7, with unresolved D. Written as DNA, the CDR3 is TGCGCCAGCCGCGAGATCCCCTACGAGCAGTACTTC. It encodes CASREIPYEQYF.